This T cell receptor beta chain originates from a study of molecular identifiers for immune sequencing clone quantification. In preparing bulk TCR libraries, previously described methods and listed TCR primers were used. TCRdb re-analysed the PCR reads in MiXCR, keeping a single row per CDR3 protein. The table includes about 510,000 distinct CDR3 sequences, under 30% detected once. Germline assignment: CDR1 SGHTA and CDR2 FQGNSA. V shed 5 bases and J 1 base; nucleotides not matched to a gene: 15. The CDR3 totals 19 residues. Libraries for naive CD8 T cells, which were made from approximately 20,000 to 1,000,000 sorted cells, drew on 10%, 30% or 50% of the RNA. This clonotype was recorded a few times.

The sequencing input was naive CD8+ T cells from blood, with Jurkat cell RNA spiked in. Noted subset: FACS-sorted CD8+CD4-CCR7+CD45RA+ naive T cells. The genes are TRBV7-2 and TRBJ2-3, with 10 bases aligning to TRBD2. The origin of this receptor is a human donor in good health. Some libraries in this study had Jurkat cell RNA spiked in. CDR3 bases: TGTGCCAGCAGCCCTAGACCCCTACTAGCGGGAACAGGCACAGATACGCAGTATTTT. It encodes CASSPRPLLAGTGTDTQYF.